This TCR beta chain was recovered during a study of CD8 T cells in ankylosing spondylitis. Study-wide points: A motif in TCR beta, a set of 8 or 9 highly homologous variants, appeared characteristic of ankylosing spondylitis blood. The authors found the disease-linked clones to be CD8+ and relatively rare in peripheral blood. It was reported that disease-linked clones were significantly enriched in matched ankylosing spondylitis synovial fluid.

One entry per CDR3 protein, called by TCRdb with MiXCR from the 5' RACE reads. The table includes about 140,000 distinct CDR3 sequences, roughly 31% detected once. This clonotype was found once. Its antigen is still unknown. The CDR3 has 15 residues. Germline V CDR1 and CDR2: SGHRS, YFSETQ. Germline trimming cut 1 base from V and 4 bases from J; bases unmatched to any gene: 3. V and J are TRBV5-1 and TRBJ2-1; 9 positions agree with TRBD2. This TCR came from a male donor with ankylosing spondylitis. The specimen sequenced was synovial fluid, either unsorted or a sorted T cell fraction (not recorded which). The CDR3 DNA sequence: TGCGCCAGCAGCTTGCAGCGGGGGGCTTACAATGAGCAGTTCTTC. It codes for CASSLQRGAYNEQFF.